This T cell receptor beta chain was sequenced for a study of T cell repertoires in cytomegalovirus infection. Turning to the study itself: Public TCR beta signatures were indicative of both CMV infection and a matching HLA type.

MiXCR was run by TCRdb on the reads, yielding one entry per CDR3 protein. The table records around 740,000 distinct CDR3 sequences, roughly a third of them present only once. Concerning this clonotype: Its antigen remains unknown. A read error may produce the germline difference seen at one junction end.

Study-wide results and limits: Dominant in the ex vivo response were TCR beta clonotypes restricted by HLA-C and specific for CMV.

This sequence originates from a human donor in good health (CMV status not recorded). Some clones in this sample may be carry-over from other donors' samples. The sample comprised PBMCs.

Here the CDR3 reads CSSSVLSGREYEQYF. The DNA of the CDR3 is TGTTCCAGCAGCGTCCTCTCTGGTCGGGAGTACGAGCAGTACTTC. The rearrangement uses TRBV9 and TRBJ2-7, with D perhaps TRBD2 (6 bases). The CDR3 has 15 residues. The germline CDR1 and CDR2 sequences are SGDLS and YYNGEE. Full variable domain (outside the CDR3, taken from reference TRBV9 and TRBJ2-7): DSGVTQTPKHLITATGQRVTLRCSPRSGDLSVYWYQQSLDQGLQFLIQYYNGEERAKGNILERFSAQQFPDLHSELNLSSLELGDSALYFCSSSVLSGREYEQYFGPGTRLTVT.